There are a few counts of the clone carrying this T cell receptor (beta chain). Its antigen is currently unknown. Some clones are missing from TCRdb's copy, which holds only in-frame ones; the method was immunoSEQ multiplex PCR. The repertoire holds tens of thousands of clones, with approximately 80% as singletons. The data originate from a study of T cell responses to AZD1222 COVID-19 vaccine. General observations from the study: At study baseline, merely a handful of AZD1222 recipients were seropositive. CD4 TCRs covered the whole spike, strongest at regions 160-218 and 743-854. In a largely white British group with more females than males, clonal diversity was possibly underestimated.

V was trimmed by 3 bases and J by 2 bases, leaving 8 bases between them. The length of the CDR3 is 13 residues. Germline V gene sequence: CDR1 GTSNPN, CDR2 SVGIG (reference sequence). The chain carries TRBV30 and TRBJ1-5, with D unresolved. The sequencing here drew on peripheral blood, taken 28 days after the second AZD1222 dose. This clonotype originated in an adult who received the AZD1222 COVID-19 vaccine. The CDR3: CAWSLDRNQPQHF. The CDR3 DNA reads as TGTGCCTGGAGCTTAGACCGCAATCAGCCCCAGCATTTT.